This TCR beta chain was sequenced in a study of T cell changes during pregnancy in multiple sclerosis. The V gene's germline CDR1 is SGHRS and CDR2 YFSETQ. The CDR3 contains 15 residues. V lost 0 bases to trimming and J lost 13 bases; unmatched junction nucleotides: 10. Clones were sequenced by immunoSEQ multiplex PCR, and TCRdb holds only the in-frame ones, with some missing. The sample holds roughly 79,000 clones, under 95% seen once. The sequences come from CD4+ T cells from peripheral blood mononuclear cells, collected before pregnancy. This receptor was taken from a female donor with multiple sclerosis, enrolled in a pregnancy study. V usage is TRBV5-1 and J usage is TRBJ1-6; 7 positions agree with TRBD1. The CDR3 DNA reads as TGCGCCAGCAGCTTGGTTTGGGACAGTAAAAGTCCCCTCCACTTT. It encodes CASSLVWDSKSPLHF.